These 31 T cell receptor beta chains originate from one sample sequenced in a study of tumor-infiltrating lymphocytes in primary liver carcinoma. Germline DNA was also extracted, and blood RNA was taken from unsorted whole blood. TCR beta cDNA was made from approximately 500 ng total RNA with a constant-region primer. ARM-PCR, slightly modified, supplied the TCR beta libraries through three nested multiplex PCR rounds. TRBV1-TRBV30 forward and Cbeta reverse primers drove the first two roughly 10-cycle rounds. TCRdb redid the calling of the multiplex PCR reads with MiXCR, one entry per CDR3 protein. Of approximately 320,000 distinct CDR3 sequences in the sample, 50% to 60% were seen once. The specimen sequenced was peripheral blood. The receptors here all came from a woman aged 30 to 39 with primary liver carcinoma and hepatitis B virus infection.

The chain couples TRBV15 to TRBJ2-4; D gene uncertain. The CDR3 sequence is 17 residues long. Trimming left V 0 bases short and J 3 bases short, with 15 bases between. Germline V gene lookup returns CDR1 LNHNV and CDR2 YYDKDF (reference sequence). For the CDR3, the DNA is TGTGCCACCAGCAGAGATCAAATTGGGTTTGGCAAAAACATTCAGTACTTC. Protein sequence: CATSRDQIGFGKNIQYF.

With respect to this clonotype: One junction end disagrees with the germline gene, perhaps due to a read error. The chain employs TRBV12-5 and TRBJ2-2; D may match TRBD1 or TRBD2 (5 bases each). The CDR3 spans 15 residues. Germline V gene sequence: CDR1 LGHNT, CDR2 FRNRAP. The CDR3 loop reads CPSGSWDLLRGELFF. The CDR3 DNA is TGTCCTAGTGGTTCCTGGGACCTCCTGAGAGGGGAGCTGTTTTTT. The full variable domain, its missing parts supplied by reference TRBV12-5 and TRBJ2-2, is DARVTQTPRHKVTEMGQEVTMRCQPILGHNTVFWYRQTMMQGLELLAYFRNRAPLDDSGMPKDRFSAEMPDATLATLKIQPSEPRDSAVYFCPSGSWDLLRGELFFGEGSRLTVL.

This clonotype showed up just once. The rearrangement uses TRBV28 and TRBJ2-7; 9 bases align to TRBD2. The trim removed 4 bases at V and 2 bases at J, leaving 9 bases unmatched. The CDR3 has 16 residues. CDR1 is MDHEN and CDR2 is SYDVKM in the germline V gene. CDR3 sequence (DNA): TGTGCCAGCAGTTGGGCGGCGGGAGGGCCGGCCTACGAGCAGTACTTC. This encodes CASSWAAGGPAYEQYF.

As for this clonotype: This CDR3 fails to terminate in the conserved phenylalanine or tryptophan, so it likely reflects a read error. The rearrangement links TRBV5-6 to TRBJ2-7; D gene uncertain. This CDR3 contains 14 residues. V lost 1 base and J lost 7, with 15 bases in between. Per germline, CDR1 SGHDT and CDR2 YYEEEE. CDR3: CASSLIGLLGEQYL. In DNA, the CDR3 is TGTGCCAGCAGCTTGATAGGGCTACTTGGGGAGCAGTACTTA.

Comment on this clonotype: Just one base apart from a much larger clone, this may be a read error. The rearrangement uses TRBV12-3 or TRBV12-4 and TRBJ2-5; D tentatively fits TRBD1 or TRBD2 (5 bases each). Trimming removed 5 bases from V and 6 bases from J, with 16 bases in between. There are 14 residues in the CDR3. CDR3 amino acids: CASSRGAGAKTQYF. CDR3 sequence (DNA): TGTGCCAGCAGTCGGGGCGCCGGAGCGAAGACCCAGTACTTC.

As for this clonotype: With a much larger clone just one base away, this may be a read error. The V gene is TRBV29-1, the J gene TRBJ2-2, with D unresolved. The CDR3 length is 11 residues. Germline-derived CDR1 and CDR2 are SQVTM and ANQGSEA. Deletions cut 3 bases from V and 8 bases from J, with 7 bases between. The DNA for the CDR3 is TGCAGCGTTGATCGACTGGGGGAGCTGTTTTTT. This gives the protein CSVDRLGELFF.

Comments on this clonotype: Possible read error: a much larger clone is one base away. The CDR3 here is CASLSYNERFF. CDR3 bases: TGTGCCAGCCTCTCCTACAATGAGCGGTTCTTC. The rearrangement links TRBV6-5 to TRBJ2-1, with no clear D. This CDR3 is 11 amino acids long. Germline CDR1 MNHEY, CDR2 SVGAGI.

On this clonotype: No conserved phenylalanine or tryptophan is present at the end of the CDR3, so a read error is the likely explanation. The rearrangement links TRBV6-5 to TRBJ1-1, with TRBD1 as a possible D gene (6 bases). CDR3 length: 15 residues. Germline loops: CDR1 MNHEY, CDR2 SVGAGI. The CDR3 coding sequence is TGTGCTAGCAGTTTAACCAGGGGTAAGGGCACTGAAGCTTTCCTT. Its translation: CASSLTRGKGTEAFL.

This clonotype was seen many times. The J gene is TRBJ1-2, the V gene TRBV6-5, with D unresolved. CDR1 and CDR2 (germline): MNHEY, SVGAGI. This CDR3 has 13 residues. Trimming pared 2 bases from V and 7 bases from J, leaving 11 bases between. The CDR3, as DNA: TGTGCCAGCAGTTACGTGACTGACCGTGGCTACACCTTC. Its translation: CASSYVTDRGYTF.

On this clonotype: The junction does not match germline at one end; this may be a read error. The chain has TRBV11-2 and TRBJ2-7; D may be TRBD2 (5 bases). Germline CDR1 and CDR2: SGHAT and FQNNGV. CDR3 length: 12 residues. The DNA of the CDR3 is TGTGCCAGCATCTCCTACGACTACGAGAAGTACTTC. It encodes CASISYDYEKYF.

The V and J genes are TRBV5-1 and TRBJ2-7; 7 nucleotides agree with TRBD1. Losses at the gene ends were 4 bases for V and 3 bases for J; bases not matched to a gene: 4. The germline V gene encodes CDR1 SGHRS and CDR2 YFSETQ. This CDR3 comprises 13 residues. The CDR3 protein is CASSKGQLYEQYF. The CDR3 bases are TGCGCCAGCAGCAAGGGACAGCTCTACGAGCAGTACTTC.

The rearrangement links TRBV12-3 or TRBV12-4 to TRBJ2-3; D gene unclear. The CDR3 runs to 14 residues. V was clipped by 5 bases and J by 3 bases, with 12 bases between them. For the CDR3, the DNA is TGTGCCAGCAGTCCCAGTCATGGAACAGATACGCAGTATTTT. Its protein is CASSPSHGTDTQYF.

V is TRBV6-2 or TRBV6-3 and J is TRBJ2-5, with D tentatively TRBD1 (5 bases). The CDR3 runs 14 residues. Trimming removed 5 bases from V and 5 bases from J, with 15 bases in between. CDR1 and CDR2 (germline): MNHEY, SVGEGT. The CDR3 region is CASSRDPAGETQYF. The DNA for the CDR3 is TGTGCCAGCAGTCGCGACCCGGCAGGGGAGACCCAGTACTTC.

This clonotype was seen at least ten times. The genes are TRBV6-6 and TRBJ2-1; D gene ambiguous. Trimming cost V 2 bases and J 4 bases, with 6 bases left between them. This CDR3 is built from 13 residues. The germline gives CDR1 MNHNY, CDR2 SVGAGI (reference sequence). CDR3 in DNA: TGTGCCAGCAGTTACGAGTCATACAATGAGCAGTTCTTC. Protein product: CASSYESYNEQFF.

The chain couples TRBV5-5 to TRBJ2-5, with TRBD1 identical over 9 bases. Unmatched junction bases numbered 7, after V lost 3 bases and J lost 4 bases. This CDR3 spans 15 amino acids. Germline assignment: CDR1 SGHKS and CDR2 YYEKEE (reference sequence). CDR3 sequence (DNA): TGTGCCAGCAGCTGGGGACAGGGAATTGGAGAGACCCAGTACTTC. Protein sequence: CASSWGQGIGETQYF.

This sequence joins TRBV7-9 and TRBJ2-3, with D perhaps matching TRBD2 (5 bases). Trimming took 4 bases from V and 8 from J, leaving 7 bases between them. Germline assignment: CDR1 SEHNR and CDR2 FQNEAQ (reference sequence). This CDR3 is built from 11 residues. The CDR3 bases are TGTGCCAGCAGCTCGGACTTTACGCAGTATTTT. Translated: CASSSDFTQYF.

The rearrangement uses TRBV7-9 and TRBJ2-3; D gene unclear. Trimming removed 3 bases from V and 0 bases from J, with 10 bases in between. The CDR3 is 15 amino acids. Germline values: CDR1 SEHNR, CDR2 FQNEAQ (reference sequence). CDR3 loop: CASSFAVTSTDTQYF. In nucleotides, the CDR3 is TGTGCCAGCAGCTTTGCGGTAACTAGCACAGATACGCAGTATTTT.

The CDR3 nucleotides are TGTGCCAGCAGTTACCGCTCTGACTACAATGAGCAGTTCTTC. It specifies CASSYRSDYNEQFF. The chain employs TRBV6-5 and TRBJ2-1; D uncertain. This CDR3 comprises 14 residues. Germline V gives CDR1 MNHEY, CDR2 SVGAGI. V was cut by 2 bases and J by 3 bases, with 8 bases left in between.

The V gene is TRBV28, the J gene TRBJ2-5; 11 nucleotides match TRBD2. The V and J ends lost 5 bases and 3 bases, in that order; junction bases with no gene match: 2. CDR3 length equals 14 residues. The germline V gene encodes CDR1 MDHEN and CDR2 SYDVKM. The CDR3 coding sequence is TGTGCCAGCAGTCCGGGACTAGCGGAAGAGACCCAGTACTTC. It codes for CASSPGLAEETQYF.

Regarding this clonotype: The junction and the germline gene differ at one end; a read error may be behind it. The chain couples TRBV5-1 to TRBJ2-2; perhaps D is TRBD1 or TRBD2 (5 bases each). Germline CDR1 and CDR2: SGHRS and YFSETQ. This CDR3 has 16 amino acids. The DNA for the CDR3 is TGTGCCAGCAGCTTGGGGACCTTAGGGGCCACCGGGGAGCTGTTTTTT. Translation gives CASSLGTLGATGELFF.

The V and J genes are TRBV6-5 and TRBJ2-1, with D tentatively TRBD2 (5 bases). The CDR3 has 11 residues. The germline CDR1 and CDR2 sequences are MNHEY and SVGAGI. The V and J ends lost 6 bases and 6 bases respectively, with 6 bases between them. CDR3 loop: CASRDCNEQFF. CDR3 nucleotides: TGTGCCAGCAGGGACTGCAATGAGCAGTTCTTC.

The genes are TRBV5-4 and TRBJ2-1, with TRBD2 identical over 7 bases. V was pared by 3 bases and J by 6 bases, with 9 bases of the junction left unmatched. This CDR3 comprises 15 residues. Germline lookup yields CDR1 SGHNT and CDR2 YYREEE (reference sequence). In DNA, the CDR3 is TGTGCCAGCAGCTACGACCAAACGGGGGGCAATGAGCAGTTCTTC. Protein sequence: CASSYDQTGGNEQFF.

The chain uses TRBV6-5 and TRBJ2-2; 9 bases map to TRBD1. Germline-derived CDR1 and CDR2 are MNHEY and SVGAGI. V was pared by 6 bases and J by 7 bases, with 6 bases of the junction left unmatched. CDR3 length equals 14 residues. DNA for the CDR3: TGTGCCAGCAGGCCGGGACAGGGCGGCGGGGAGCTGTTTTTT. This gives the protein CASRPGQGGGELFF.

This clonotype has only a few counts. The chain employs TRBV6-6 and TRBJ2-5; 8 positions agree with TRBD2. With 5 bases clipped from V and 4 bases from J, the junction kept 9 bases outside the gene matches. The germline CDR1 and CDR2 sequences are MNHNY and SVGAGI (reference sequence). CDR3 size: 15 residues. The CDR3 loop reads CASSTRGAPPETQYF. The CDR3 DNA reads as TGTGCCAGCAGTACGCGGGGGGCCCCCCCAGAGACCCAGTACTTC.

This clonotype appeared a few times. This sequence joins TRBV4-1 and TRBJ1-1; D is ambiguous. Germline V gives CDR1 MGHRA, CDR2 YSYEKL. V gave up 1 base and J gave up 6 bases, with 9 bases separating them. CDR3 length: 13 amino acids. CDR3 DNA sequence: TGCGCCAGCAGCCAAGCGGTCCTGGCTGAAGCTTTCTTT. Translation: CASSQAVLAEAFF.

Concerning this clonotype itself: One end of the junction does not line up with germline, which may come from a read error. The genes are TRBV5-5 and TRBJ1-1; a possible D gene is TRBD1 (6 bases). CDR3 length: 15 amino acids. The V gene's germline CDR1 is SGHKS and CDR2 YYEKEE (reference sequence). As DNA, the CDR3 is TGTACCAGCAGCCGTTATTTTACAGGGATGGACGAAGCTTTCTTT. Translation gives CTSSRYFTGMDEAFF.

This chain uses TRBV7-9 with TRBJ2-5, with D unresolved. Germline V gives CDR1 SEHNR, CDR2 FQNEAQ (reference sequence). The CDR3 spans 17 residues. Trimming stripped 0 bases from V and 2 bases from J, with 16 bases between. The CDR3 DNA reads TGTGCCAGCAGCTTAGCGATTCTTTTGGGTAGGCAAGAGACCCAGTACTTC. Translated, it gives CASSLAILLGRQETQYF.

In its sample, this clonotype was seen a few times. At one end the junction does not follow the germline gene, possibly because of a read error. CDR3 in amino acids: CASSRDGETGAFF. The CDR3 DNA reads as TGTGCCAGCAGCCGTGACGGAGAGACTGGAGCTTTCTTT. J is TRBJ1-1 and V is TRBV13; D is undetermined. Germline V gene sequence: CDR1 PRHDT, CDR2 FYEKMQ (reference sequence). The CDR3 loop spans 13 amino acids.

Concerning this clonotype: A much larger clone sits a single nucleotide away, making a read error possible. The chain links TRBV4-3 to TRBJ2-5; D assignment may be TRBD1 or TRBD2 (5 bases each). Per germline, CDR1 LGHNA and CDR2 YSLEER. V was trimmed by 0 bases and J by 7 bases, leaving 12 bases between them. The length of the CDR3 is 14 residues. The DNA for the CDR3 is TGCGCCAGCAGCCAAGAACCCGGGGCGGGGACCCAGTACTTC. Amino acid sequence: CASSQEPGAGTQYF.

This clonotype was counted between two and nine times. The chain couples TRBV4-1 to TRBJ2-7; TRBD2 matches 8 bases. The V gene end was trimmed by 0 bases and the J gene end by 1 base; junction bases not matched to a gene: 5. Germline CDR1 MGHRA, CDR2 YSYEKL. The CDR3 loop spans 16 amino acids. CDR3 protein: CASSQDGPSGSYEQYF. In DNA, the CDR3 is TGCGCCAGCAGCCAAGATGGTCCTAGCGGGTCCTACGAGCAGTACTTC.

This clonotype was seen a few times. The rearrangement uses TRBV11-2 and TRBJ2-7; no clear D gene. Germline V gene data show CDR1 as SGHAT and CDR2 as FQNNGV. V lost 5 bases, J lost 3 bases, and 5 bases lay in between. This CDR3 has 11 amino acids. Written as DNA, the CDR3 is TGTGCCAGCAGCCCGGACTACGAGCAGTACTTC. Translation: CASSPDYEQYF.